A selection of T cell receptor beta chains follows, all from one sample in a study of blood T cell repertoires in COVID-19. Assay: immunoSEQ multiplex PCR; the TCRdb copy retains only in-frame clones and omits some. The top ten clones hold 1.5% to 2% of a sample with more than 250,000 clones, about 83% of them seen once. Sequenced material: peripheral blood. These receptors originate from a woman between 45 and 65 years old with acute or convalescent COVID-19. CDR3s include the opening cysteine and the closing phenylalanine or tryptophan. A D gene is named only where the DNA matches it firmly. Size values are once, few and many counts, or a class for expanded clones, and some rows have none.

CDR3aa: CASSYSGTHRFEAFF
CDR3nt: TGTGCCAGCAGTTACTCGGGCACCCATAGATTTGAAGCTTTCTTT
j_gene: TRBJ1-1
d_gene: .
v_gene: TRBV6-5
abundance: .

CDR3aa: CASSEFPGNTEAFF
CDR3nt: TGTGCCAGCAGTGAATTTCCAGGGAACACTGAAGCTTTCTTT
j_gene: TRBJ1-1
d_gene: .
v_gene: TRBV6-1
abundance: .

CDR3aa: CAISDVQGNGYTF
CDR3nt: TGTGCCATCAGTGATGTTCAGGGTAACGGCTACACCTTC
j_gene: TRBJ1-2
d_gene: .
v_gene: TRBV10-3
abundance: .

CDR3aa: CASSPLRGQETQYF
CDR3nt: TGTGCCAGCTCACCACTGCGCGGTCAAGAGACCCAGTACTTC
j_gene: TRBJ2-5
d_gene: .
v_gene: TRBV18
abundance: once

CDR3aa: CASSQDPYGETNEKLFF
CDR3nt: TGTGCCAGCAGCCAAGATCCGTACGGGGAGACGAATGAAAAACTGTTTTTT
j_gene: TRBJ1-4
d_gene: .
v_gene: TRBV3-1/TRBV3-2
abundance: .

CDR3aa: CASSKGAGRTEAFF
CDR3nt: TGTGCCAGCAGCAAAGGGGCAGGGCGCACTGAAGCTTTCTTT
j_gene: TRBJ1-1
d_gene: .
v_gene: TRBV21-1
abundance: .

CDR3aa: CASSLVGTGSNQPQHF
CDR3nt: TGTGCCAGCAGTCTAGTAGGGACAGGCAGCAATCAGCCCCAGCATTTT
j_gene: TRBJ1-5
d_gene: TRBD1
v_gene: TRBV27
abundance: .

CDR3aa: CSVTPGQGATGANVLTF
CDR3nt: TGCAGCGTTACACCGGGACAGGGGGCAACTGGGGCCAACGTCCTGACTTTC
j_gene: TRBJ2-6
d_gene: TRBD1
v_gene: TRBV29-1
abundance: .

CDR3aa: CASKGGASYEQYF
CDR3nt: TGTGCCAGCAAAGGGGGCGCGTCCTACGAGCAGTACTTC
j_gene: TRBJ2-7
d_gene: TRBD1
v_gene: TRBV28
abundance: .

CDR3aa: CASITTTDNYGYTF
CDR3nt: TGTGCCAGCATCACGACGACAGACAACTATGGCTACACCTTC
j_gene: TRBJ1-2
d_gene: .
v_gene: TRBV28
abundance: .

CDR3aa: CASSLVAGLYNEQFF
CDR3nt: TGCGCCAGCAGCTTGGTAGCGGGACTATACAATGAGCAGTTCTTC
j_gene: TRBJ2-1
d_gene: TRBD2
v_gene: TRBV5-1
abundance: .

CDR3aa: CASSHRDYEQYF
CDR3nt: TGTGCCAGCAGTCACCGGGACTACGAGCAGTACTTC
j_gene: TRBJ2-7
d_gene: .
v_gene: TRBV28
abundance: .

CDR3aa: CASSPRRDIGVGYTF
CDR3nt: TGTGCCAGCAGTCCCCGACGGGACATCGGGGTGGGCTACACCTTC
j_gene: TRBJ1-2
d_gene: .
v_gene: TRBV6-5
abundance: few

CDR3aa: CASSLARGSGTDTQYF
CDR3nt: TGCGCCAGCAGCTTGGCCAGGGGTTCTGGCACAGATACGCAGTATTTT
j_gene: TRBJ2-3
d_gene: .
v_gene: TRBV5-1
abundance: .

CDR3aa: CASSGTSGWGTSYEQYF
CDR3nt: TGTGCCAGTAGTGGGACTAGCGGGTGGGGAACTTCCTACGAGCAGTACTTC
j_gene: TRBJ2-7
d_gene: TRBD2
v_gene: TRBV19
abundance: .

CDR3aa: CASSQRGDGVYGYTF
CDR3nt: TGTGCCAGCAGCCAGCGCGGCGACGGAGTATATGGCTACACCTTC
j_gene: TRBJ1-2
d_gene: .
v_gene: TRBV7-2
abundance: .

CDR3aa: CASSVYTGELFF
CDR3nt: TGTGCCAGCAGCGTCTACACCGGGGAGCTGTTTTTT
j_gene: TRBJ2-2
d_gene: .
v_gene: TRBV9
abundance: few

CDR3aa: CASSLEGTNYEQYF
CDR3nt: TGTGCCAGCAGCTTAGAAGGGACTAACTACGAGCAGTACTTC
j_gene: TRBJ2-7
d_gene: TRBD2
v_gene: TRBV7-3
abundance: .

CDR3aa: CASSPPQGRAPNYEQYF
CDR3nt: TGTGCCAGCTCACCCCCCCAGGGGAGAGCGCCGAACTACGAGCAGTACTTC
j_gene: TRBJ2-7
d_gene: .
v_gene: TRBV18
abundance: .

CDR3aa: CASSPRDRGFTGELFF
CDR3nt: TGCGCCAGCAGCCCCCGGGACAGGGGTTTCACCGGGGAGCTGTTTTTT
j_gene: TRBJ2-2
d_gene: TRBD1
v_gene: TRBV4-3
abundance: few

CDR3aa: CASSSGQGSYEQYF
CDR3nt: TGTGCTAGCAGCTCCGGACAGGGCTCCTACGAGCAGTACTTC
j_gene: TRBJ2-7
d_gene: TRBD1
v_gene: TRBV7-7
abundance: .

CDR3aa: CASSYSRSGSSYEQYF
CDR3nt: TGTGCCAGCAGTTACTCGAGGAGCGGGAGCTCCTACGAGCAGTACTTC
j_gene: TRBJ2-7
d_gene: TRBD2
v_gene: TRBV6-5
abundance: .

CDR3aa: CASSRNGLAGSNEQFF
CDR3nt: TGTGCCAGCAGCCGAAACGGGCTAGCGGGGTCCAATGAGCAGTTCTTC
j_gene: TRBJ2-1
d_gene: TRBD2
v_gene: TRBV7-3
abundance: .

CDR3aa: CASSPGDYGYTF
CDR3nt: TGTGCCAGCTCACCAGGAGACTATGGCTACACCTTC
j_gene: TRBJ1-2
d_gene: .
v_gene: TRBV18
abundance: .

CDR3aa: CASSKTSGRARQETQYF
CDR3nt: TGTGCCAGTAGTAAAACTAGCGGGAGGGCCCGGCAAGAGACCCAGTACTTC
j_gene: TRBJ2-5
d_gene: TRBD2
v_gene: TRBV19
abundance: .

CDR3aa: CASSRPSGQGKETQYF
CDR3nt: TGTGCCAGCAGCCGACCCTCGGGACAGGGGAAAGAGACCCAGTACTTC
j_gene: TRBJ2-5
d_gene: TRBD1
v_gene: TRBV5-4
abundance: .

CDR3aa: CATRRRGGRQETQYF
CDR3nt: TGTGCCACCCGGAGGAGGGGCGGACGCCAAGAGACCCAGTACTTC
j_gene: TRBJ2-5
d_gene: .
v_gene: TRBV28
abundance: .

CDR3aa: CASSLGRHEKLFF
CDR3nt: TGTGCCAGCAGTTTAGGCCGTCATGAAAAACTGTTTTTT
j_gene: TRBJ1-4
d_gene: .
v_gene: TRBV28
abundance: .

CDR3aa: CASSPGTSVNEQFF
CDR3nt: TGTGCCAGCAGCCCCGGGACTAGCGTGAATGAGCAGTTCTTC
j_gene: TRBJ2-1
d_gene: TRBD2
v_gene: TRBV7-3
abundance: .

CDR3aa: CASSRTGGPGTGELFF
CDR3nt: TGCGCCAGCAGCCGAACGGGAGGGCCGGGCACCGGGGAGCTGTTTTTT
j_gene: TRBJ2-2
d_gene: TRBD2
v_gene: TRBV5-1
abundance: .

CDR3aa: CASSLSGGGNQPQHF
CDR3nt: TGCGCCAGCAGCTTGTCGGGGGGCGGCAATCAGCCCCAGCATTTT
j_gene: TRBJ1-5
d_gene: .
v_gene: TRBV5-1
abundance: .

CDR3aa: CASSLGLAGGNEQFF
CDR3nt: TGTGCCAGCAGTTTGGGACTAGCGGGAGGCAATGAGCAGTTCTTC
j_gene: TRBJ2-1
d_gene: TRBD2
v_gene: TRBV28
abundance: .

CDR3aa: CASGASTDTQYF
CDR3nt: TGTGCCAGCGGGGCTAGCACAGATACGCAGTATTTT
j_gene: TRBJ2-3
d_gene: .
v_gene: TRBV3-1/TRBV3-2
abundance: .

CDR3aa: CAINSQANTGELFF
CDR3nt: TGTGCCATCAATTCCCAGGCAAACACCGGGGAGCTGTTTTTT
j_gene: TRBJ2-2
d_gene: .
v_gene: TRBV10-3
abundance: .

CDR3aa: CASSVEPNVATRTQYF
CDR3nt: TGTGCCAGCAGCGTAGAGCCCAATGTCGCAACTCGGACCCAGTACTTC
j_gene: TRBJ2-5
d_gene: .
v_gene: TRBV9
abundance: .

CDR3aa: CASSFSDTGELFF
CDR3nt: TGTGCCAGCAGTTTTTCGGACACCGGGGAGCTGTTTTTT
j_gene: TRBJ2-2
d_gene: .
v_gene: TRBV28
abundance: .

CDR3aa: CASIPGANTEAFF
CDR3nt: TGTGCCAGCATTCCAGGGGCAAACACTGAAGCTTTCTTT
j_gene: TRBJ1-1
d_gene: .
v_gene: TRBV28
abundance: .

CDR3aa: CASSLGGRARRTYNEQFF
CDR3nt: TGTGCCAGCAGTTTAGGCGGGAGGGCCCGTCGCACCTACAATGAGCAGTTCTTC
j_gene: TRBJ2-1
d_gene: TRBD2
v_gene: TRBV27
abundance: .

CDR3aa: CASSQAYLNTEAFF
CDR3nt: TGCGCCAGCAGCCAAGCTTATCTGAACACTGAAGCTTTCTTT
j_gene: TRBJ1-1
d_gene: .
v_gene: TRBV4-1
abundance: few

CDR3aa: CASREYKNTEAFF
CDR3nt: TGTGCCAGCAGGGAATACAAGAACACTGAAGCTTTCTTT
j_gene: TRBJ1-1
d_gene: .
v_gene: TRBV2
abundance: .

CDR3aa: CSASDGRGDTQYF
CDR3nt: TGCAGTGCTAGTGACGGGAGGGGAGATACGCAGTATTTT
j_gene: TRBJ2-3
d_gene: TRBD2
v_gene: TRBV20-1
abundance: .

CDR3aa: CASVQGTGQYNEQFF
CDR3nt: TGTGCCAGCGTCCAGGGGACAGGACAATACAATGAGCAGTTCTTC
j_gene: TRBJ2-1
d_gene: TRBD1
v_gene: TRBV28
abundance: .

CDR3aa: CASSWPQGLAGSNEQFF
CDR3nt: TGCGCCAGCAGCTGGCCCCAGGGACTAGCGGGAAGTAATGAGCAGTTCTTC
j_gene: TRBJ2-1
d_gene: TRBD2
v_gene: TRBV5-1
abundance: .

CDR3aa: CASSERSYGYTF
CDR3nt: TGTGCCAGCAGTGAAAGGAGCTATGGCTACACCTTC
j_gene: TRBJ1-2
d_gene: .
v_gene: TRBV6-1
abundance: once

CDR3aa: CASSFPGLAGRYSTGELFF
CDR3nt: TGTGCCAGCAGTTTTCCCGGACTAGCGGGACGGTACAGCACCGGGGAGCTGTTTTTT
j_gene: TRBJ2-2
d_gene: TRBD2
v_gene: TRBV27
abundance: .

CDR3aa: CATSGGIAVHSGANVLTF
CDR3nt: TGTGCCACCAGCGGGGGAATAGCGGTTCACTCTGGGGCCAACGTCCTGACTTTC
j_gene: TRBJ2-6
d_gene: .
v_gene: TRBV15
abundance: .

CDR3aa: CASSLDWTEGPYEQYF
CDR3nt: TGCGCCAGCAGCTTGGACTGGACTGAAGGGCCCTACGAGCAGTACTTC
j_gene: TRBJ2-7
d_gene: .
v_gene: TRBV5-1
abundance: .

CDR3aa: CASSWDTVYEQYF
CDR3nt: TGTGCCAGCAGTTGGGACACGGTCTACGAGCAGTACTTC
j_gene: TRBJ2-7
d_gene: .
v_gene: TRBV12-3/TRBV12-4
abundance: .

CDR3aa: CASSYSSGQGNQPQHF
CDR3nt: TGTGCCAGCAGTTACTCCTCGGGACAGGGCAATCAGCCCCAGCATTTT
j_gene: TRBJ1-5
d_gene: TRBD1
v_gene: TRBV6-6
abundance: few

CDR3aa: CASSGTSGQETQYF
CDR3nt: TGTGCCAGCAGTGGGACTAGCGGACAAGAGACCCAGTACTTC
j_gene: TRBJ2-5
d_gene: TRBD2
v_gene: TRBV2
abundance: .

CDR3aa: CASSRQGATNYGYTF
CDR3nt: TGTGCCAGCAGTAGGCAGGGGGCCACTAACTATGGCTACACCTTC
j_gene: TRBJ1-2
d_gene: .
v_gene: TRBV21-1
abundance: .

CDR3aa: CATSGDSYEQYF
CDR3nt: TGTGCCACCAGCGGGGATTCCTACGAGCAGTACTTC
j_gene: TRBJ2-7
d_gene: .
v_gene: TRBV24-1
abundance: .

CDR3aa: CASSIASGPYNEQFF
CDR3nt: TGTGCCAGTAGTATAGCTAGCGGCCCCTACAATGAGCAGTTCTTC
j_gene: TRBJ2-1
d_gene: TRBD2
v_gene: TRBV19
abundance: .

CDR3aa: CASSSQTGRGAEAFF
CDR3nt: TGTGCCAGCAGCTCTCAGACAGGGAGAGGGGCTGAAGCTTTCTTT
j_gene: TRBJ1-1
d_gene: TRBD1
v_gene: TRBV7-2
abundance: .

CDR3aa: CASSLESGRVTDTQYF
CDR3nt: TGTGCCAGCAGCTTGGAGAGCGGGAGGGTCACAGATACGCAGTATTTT
j_gene: TRBJ2-3
d_gene: TRBD2
v_gene: TRBV5-4
abundance: .

CDR3aa: CASSEGQGTSTGELFF
CDR3nt: TGTGCCAGCAGTGAGGGTCAGGGGACGAGCACCGGGGAGCTGTTTTTT
j_gene: TRBJ2-2
d_gene: .
v_gene: TRBV6-1
abundance: .

CDR3aa: CATSDPGQGVREQYF
CDR3nt: TGTGCCACCAGTGACCCGGGACAGGGAGTGAGGGAGCAGTACTTC
j_gene: TRBJ2-7
d_gene: TRBD1
v_gene: TRBV24-1
abundance: .

CDR3aa: CASSLEGETGTEAFF
CDR3nt: TGCGCCAGCAGCTTGGAGGGGGAGACGGGGACTGAAGCTTTCTTT
j_gene: TRBJ1-1
d_gene: .
v_gene: TRBV5-1
abundance: .